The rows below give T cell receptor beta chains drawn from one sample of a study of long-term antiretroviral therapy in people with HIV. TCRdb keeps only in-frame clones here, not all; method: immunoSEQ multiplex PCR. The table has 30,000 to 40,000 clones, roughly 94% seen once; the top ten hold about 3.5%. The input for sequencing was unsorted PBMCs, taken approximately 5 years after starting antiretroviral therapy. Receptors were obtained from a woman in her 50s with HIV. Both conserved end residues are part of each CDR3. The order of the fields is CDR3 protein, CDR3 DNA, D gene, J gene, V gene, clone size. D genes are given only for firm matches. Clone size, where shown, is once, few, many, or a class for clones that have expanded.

CDR3 protein: CASSDVCGLNTEAFF; CDR3 DNA: TGTGCCAGCAGCGATGTATGCGGCCTGAACACTGAAGCTTTCTTT; D gene: -; J gene: TRBJ1-1; V gene: TRBV21-1; clone size: -
CDR3 protein: CASSYSVGGLGETQYF; CDR3 DNA: TGTGCCAGCAGTTACTCGGTCGGGGGGCTGGGGGAGACCCAGTACTTC; D gene: -; J gene: TRBJ2-5; V gene: TRBV6-5; clone size: -
CDR3 protein: CASSLDRPSSGNTIYF; CDR3 DNA: TGCGCCAGCAGCTTGGACAGGCCCAGCTCTGGAAACACCATATATTTT; D gene: -; J gene: TRBJ1-3; V gene: TRBV5-1; clone size: -
CDR3 protein: CAITSPDRGGYGYTF; CDR3 DNA: TGTGCCATTACCTCCCCGGACAGGGGGGGCTATGGCTACACCTTC; D gene: TRBD1; J gene: TRBJ1-2; V gene: TRBV19; clone size: -
CDR3 protein: CASSFGGNTGELFF; CDR3 DNA: TGTGCCAGCAGCTTTGGTGGGAACACCGGGGAGCTGTTTTTT; D gene: -; J gene: TRBJ2-2; V gene: TRBV11-3; clone size: -
CDR3 protein: CASSKGGVRERSSGANVLTF; CDR3 DNA: TGTGCCAGCAGCAAAGGGGGAGTGCGAGAAAGGTCCTCTGGGGCCAACGTCCTGACTTTC; D gene: -; J gene: TRBJ2-6; V gene: TRBV21-1; clone size: -
CDR3 protein: CASSLTGITGELFF; CDR3 DNA: TGTGCCAGCAGCTTGACAGGGATCACCGGGGAGCTGTTTTTT; D gene: TRBD1; J gene: TRBJ2-2; V gene: TRBV27; clone size: once
CDR3 protein: CASSLGLLAGELFF; CDR3 DNA: TGTGCCAGCAGCTTAGGGTTACTGGCCGGGGAGCTGTTTTTT; D gene: -; J gene: TRBJ2-2; V gene: TRBV5-6; clone size: -
CDR3 protein: CASSLGGGVNTEAFF; CDR3 DNA: TGTGCCAGCAGCTTAGGAGGGGGGGTGAACACTGAAGCTTTCTTT; D gene: -; J gene: TRBJ1-1; V gene: TRBV7-3; clone size: -
CDR3 protein: CASRVSGGAETQYF; CDR3 DNA: TGCGCCAGCAGAGTCTCGGGGGGCGCGGAGACCCAGTACTTC; D gene: -; J gene: TRBJ2-5; V gene: TRBV5-1; clone size: -
CDR3 protein: CASSESWGTGYGYTF; CDR3 DNA: TGTGCCAGCAGTGAATCTTGGGGCACCGGCTATGGCTACACCTTC; D gene: -; J gene: TRBJ1-2; V gene: TRBV2; clone size: -
CDR3 protein: CASEEGGLNTEAFF; CDR3 DNA: TGTGCCAGCGAGGAAGGCGGTCTGAACACTGAAGCTTTCTTT; D gene: -; J gene: TRBJ1-1; V gene: TRBV6-1; clone size: -
CDR3 protein: CASSPTYNEKLFF; CDR3 DNA: TGTGCCAGCAGTCCGACATATAATGAAAAACTGTTTTTT; D gene: -; J gene: TRBJ1-4; V gene: TRBV6-6; clone size: -
CDR3 protein: CASSYSPGGRSGELFF; CDR3 DNA: TGTGCCAGCAGTTACTCCCCGGGGGGCCGGTCCGGGGAGCTGTTTTTT; D gene: -; J gene: TRBJ2-2; V gene: TRBV6-5; clone size: -
CDR3 protein: CASSARGGRQGGLGYTF; CDR3 DNA: TGTGCCAGCAGCGCGAGGGGGGGCCGACAGGGTGGCTTGGGCTACACCTTC; D gene: TRBD1; J gene: TRBJ1-2; V gene: TRBV9; clone size: -
CDR3 protein: CASSLGQGSFNEQFF; CDR3 DNA: TGTGCCAGCAGCTTAGGACAGGGAAGTTTCAATGAGCAGTTCTTC; D gene: TRBD1; J gene: TRBJ2-1; V gene: TRBV7-3; clone size: once
CDR3 protein: CASSVYSGGTEQYF; CDR3 DNA: TGTGCCAGCAGTGTCTACTCGGGGGGGACAGAGCAGTACTTC; D gene: TRBD2; J gene: TRBJ2-7; V gene: TRBV2; clone size: -
CDR3 protein: CASSSVDSGTEAFF; CDR3 DNA: TGCGCCAGCAGCTCAGTTGACAGCGGTACAGAAGCTTTCTTT; D gene: -; J gene: TRBJ1-1; V gene: TRBV5-1; clone size: -
CDR3 protein: CASSLEGVKTPPLHF; CDR3 DNA: TGCGCCAGCAGCTTGGAAGGAGTCAAGACCCCACCCCTCCACTTT; D gene: -; J gene: TRBJ1-6; V gene: TRBV5-1; clone size: -
CDR3 protein: CASSGTGAGANVLTF; CDR3 DNA: TGTGCCAGCAGTGGCACAGGGGCTGGGGCCAACGTCCTGACTTTC; D gene: TRBD1; J gene: TRBJ2-6; V gene: TRBV6-5; clone size: -
CDR3 protein: CAWSPPGDNQPQHF; CDR3 DNA: TGTGCCTGGAGTCCCCCAGGGGACAATCAGCCCCAGCATTTT; D gene: -; J gene: TRBJ1-5; V gene: TRBV30; clone size: -
CDR3 protein: CASSSEGARDTEAFF; CDR3 DNA: TGTGCCAGCAGCTCCGAGGGGGCAAGGGACACTGAAGCTTTCTTT; D gene: TRBD1; J gene: TRBJ1-1; V gene: TRBV7-2; clone size: -
CDR3 protein: CASAVGDRFEQYF; CDR3 DNA: TGTGCCAGCGCCGTGGGGGATCGATTCGAGCAGTACTTC; D gene: -; J gene: TRBJ2-7; V gene: TRBV28; clone size: -
CDR3 protein: CASSPNPFMNTEAFF; CDR3 DNA: TGTGCCAGCAGCCCTAACCCCTTTATGAACACTGAAGCTTTCTTT; D gene: -; J gene: TRBJ1-1; V gene: TRBV11-2; clone size: -
CDR3 protein: CASSFRDGASTDTQYF; CDR3 DNA: TGTGCCAGCAGTTTCAGGGACGGGGCAAGCACAGATACGCAGTATTTT; D gene: -; J gene: TRBJ2-3; V gene: TRBV28; clone size: -
CDR3 protein: CATSARGGTKDRYEQYF; CDR3 DNA: TGTGCCACCAGCGCCAGGGGTGGGACTAAAGACCGCTACGAGCAGTACTTC; D gene: -; J gene: TRBJ2-7; V gene: TRBV15; clone size: -
CDR3 protein: CASSSARGPDTQYF; CDR3 DNA: TGCGCCAGCAGCTCTGCTAGGGGTCCAGATACGCAGTATTTT; D gene: -; J gene: TRBJ2-3; V gene: TRBV5-1; clone size: -
CDR3 protein: CASSVGQGGVSPLHF; CDR3 DNA: TGTGCCAGCAGCGTAGGGCAGGGAGGGGTTTCACCCCTCCACTTT; D gene: -; J gene: TRBJ1-6; V gene: TRBV9; clone size: -
CDR3 protein: CASSESDYQPQHF; CDR3 DNA: TGCGCCAGCAGTGAGTCTGATTATCAGCCCCAGCATTTT; D gene: -; J gene: TRBJ1-5; V gene: TRBV10-1; clone size: -
CDR3 protein: CASSPRTSGGASYEQYF; CDR3 DNA: TGTGCCAGCAGCCCCCGGACTAGCGGGGGGGCTTCCTACGAGCAGTACTTC; D gene: TRBD2; J gene: TRBJ2-7; V gene: TRBV5-6; clone size: -
CDR3 protein: CASSPLSGRVTYEQYF; CDR3 DNA: TGTGCCAGCTCACCACTTTCCGGCAGGGTGACCTACGAGCAGTACTTC; D gene: -; J gene: TRBJ2-7; V gene: TRBV18; clone size: -
CDR3 protein: CASSESVVGNQPQHF; CDR3 DNA: TGTGCCAGCAGTGAATCCGTAGTGGGGAATCAGCCCCAGCATTTT; D gene: -; J gene: TRBJ1-5; V gene: TRBV2; clone size: -
CDR3 protein: CAWATGGYEQYF; CDR3 DNA: TGTGCCTGGGCGACAGGAGGGTACGAGCAGTACTTC; D gene: -; J gene: TRBJ2-7; V gene: TRBV30; clone size: -
CDR3 protein: CASGVGESNQPQHF; CDR3 DNA: TGTGCCAGCGGTGTAGGGGAGAGCAATCAGCCCCAGCATTTT; D gene: -; J gene: TRBJ1-5; V gene: TRBV2; clone size: -
CDR3 protein: CAWSKKGLAGGYEQYF; CDR3 DNA: TGTGCCTGGAGTAAGAAAGGACTAGCGGGGGGGTACGAGCAGTACTTC; D gene: TRBD2; J gene: TRBJ2-7; V gene: TRBV30; clone size: once
CDR3 protein: CAISEPTRDYGYTF; CDR3 DNA: TGTGCCATCAGTGAGCCGACTAGGGACTATGGCTACACCTTC; D gene: -; J gene: TRBJ1-2; V gene: TRBV10-3; clone size: -
CDR3 protein: CASSQDLQGPVEQFF; CDR3 DNA: TGCGCCAGCAGCCAAGATTTACAAGGCCCCGTTGAGCAGTTCTTC; D gene: -; J gene: TRBJ2-1; V gene: TRBV4-3; clone size: -
CDR3 protein: CASSSPDRGLSYEQYF; CDR3 DNA: TGTGCCAGCAGTTCCCCTGACAGGGGCCTCTCCTACGAGCAGTACTTC; D gene: TRBD1; J gene: TRBJ2-7; V gene: TRBV27; clone size: -
CDR3 protein: CASSYWGGAYGYTF; CDR3 DNA: TGTGCCAGCAGTTACTGGGGGGGGGCCTATGGCTACACCTTC; D gene: -; J gene: TRBJ1-2; V gene: TRBV6-5; clone size: -
CDR3 protein: CASVNFYEQYF; CDR3 DNA: TGTGCCAGCGTGAATTTCTACGAGCAGTACTTC; D gene: -; J gene: TRBJ2-7; V gene: TRBV7-2; clone size: -
CDR3 protein: CASTISGVGYGYTF; CDR3 DNA: TGTGCCAGCACTATTAGCGGGGTCGGCTATGGCTACACCTTC; D gene: -; J gene: TRBJ1-2; V gene: TRBV9; clone size: -